The present entry profiles one TCR beta chain with its context. After removal of 5 bases from V and 7 bases from J, the junction contained 7 bases not matched to a gene. The CDR3 extends over 14 amino acids. Germline CDR1 SGHAT, CDR2 FQDESV (reference sequence). The sample is drawn from a study of shared clonotypes between healthy human individuals. Splitting the CD4+ cells yielded a CD45RA+ naive subset and a CD45RA-negative memory subset. Here immunoSEQ multiplex PCR was the method, and the copy in TCRdb shows in-frame clones only, minus some. The table includes some 2,500,000 clones, under 95% detected once.

Sequences were obtained from naive CD4+ T cells from PBMCs. Subset specified: CD45RA+ positively selected. V and J are TRBV11-1 and TRBJ1-4, with 7 bases that match TRBD1. This TCR was recovered from a man aged 18-30 years in good health. Some clones in this sample may be carry-over from other donors' samples. The CDR3 bases are TGTGCCAGCAGCGACAGGGCAGAAGGTGAAAAACTGTTTTTT. It translates to CASSDRAEGEKLFF.